The 17 T cell receptor beta chains presented below share a single source sample, sequenced in a study of blood T cells in healthy people across ages. A second PCR of 7 to 11 cycles used a sample-barcoded 5' primer and a J-beta primer mix. TCRdb itself ran the 5' RACE reads through MiXCR, one entry per CDR3 protein. Here the sample spans fewer than 1,200,000 distinct CDR3 sequences, roughly a quarter being singletons. The same sample was also used in a study of T cells of mothers and their children.

The sample was blood. These receptors all come from a girl aged 2-10 years in good health.

The chain uses TRBV27 and TRBJ1-1; no firm D call. Germline-derived CDR1 and CDR2 are MNHEY and SMNVEV (reference sequence). The CDR3 covers 14 residues. The germline V and J ends were trimmed by 2 bases and 6 bases, with 13 bases remaining between them. CDR3 residues: CASSLTGLWAEAFF. For the CDR3, the DNA is TGTGCCAGCAGTTTAACCGGCCTTTGGGCTGAAGCTTTCTTT.

This rearrangement joins TRBV29-1 to TRBJ2-7; TRBD1 is a possible D gene (8 bases). Trimming shortened V by 6 bases and J by 2 bases, and 17 bases separated the two germline ends. Per germline, CDR1 SQVTM and CDR2 ANQGSEA. The CDR3 spans 14 residues. CDR3: CSVLDREGTYEQYF. CDR3 nucleotides: TGCAGCGTCCTGGACAGGGAGGGGACCTACGAGCAGTACTTC.

This chain connects TRBV5-1 to TRBJ2-1; 12 positions agree with TRBD2. The CDR3 is made up of 15 amino acids. V lost 2 bases to trimming and J lost 6 bases; unmatched junction nucleotides: 3. Germline values: CDR1 SGHRS, CDR2 YFSETQ. CDR3 protein: CASSFSSGRANEQFF. In nucleotides, the CDR3 is TGCGCCAGCAGCTTCTCTAGCGGGAGGGCCAATGAGCAGTTCTTC.

The rearrangement uses TRBV4-3 and TRBJ1-2; D is possibly TRBD1 (6 bases). The CDR3 runs to 16 residues. The germline gives CDR1 LGHNA, CDR2 YSLEER. The V and J ends lost 0 bases and 6 bases respectively, with 17 bases between them. The CDR3 region has the DNA TGCGCCAGCAGCCAAGATCGGGGGACACCTGAAGATGGCTACACCTTC. Its translation is CASSQDRGTPEDGYTF.

This clonotype appeared a few times. V gene TRBV20-1 combines with J gene TRBJ1-2; D gene unclear. Between the trimmed V and J ends, which lost 7 bases and 0 bases, there was a span of 12 bases. Germline-derived CDR1 and CDR2 are DFQATT and SNEGSKA (reference sequence). The CDR3 totals 13 residues. In nucleotides, the CDR3 is TGCAGTGTTCCTGAGGAGACTAACTATGGCTACACCTTC. Its translation is CSVPEETNYGYTF.

This clonotype was observed a few times. The J gene is TRBJ2-5, the V gene TRBV18; D gene uncertain. V lost 0 bases and J lost 2, with 10 bases in between. The CDR3 consists of 15 residues. CDR1 KGHSH and CDR2 LQKENI come from the germline V gene. Written as DNA, the CDR3 is TGTGCCAGCTCACCACCGTCTCAGCCACAAGAGACCCAGTACTTC. This translates into CASSPPSQPQETQYF.

CDR3 sequence: CASSLSYPSDEQFF. In DNA form, the CDR3 reads TGTGCCAGCAGCTTATCCTACCCAAGCGATGAGCAGTTCTTC. This chain joins TRBV7-8 and TRBJ2-1, with D uncertain. CDR3 length: 14 residues. V was cut by 2 bases and J by 8 bases, with 13 bases left in between. Germline values: CDR1 SGHVS, CDR2 FQNEAQ. Full variable domain (missing parts from reference TRBV7-8 and TRBJ2-1): GAGVSQSPRYKVAKRGQDVALRCDPISGHVSLFWYQQALGQGPEFLTYFQNEAQLDKSGLPSDRFFAERPEGSVSTLKIQRTQQEDSAVYLCASSLSYPSDEQFFGPGTRLTVL.

J is TRBJ2-2 and V is TRBV24-1, with a tentative D call TRBD2 (6 bases). Germline-derived CDR1 and CDR2 are KGHDR and SFDVKD. Trimming took off 10 bases at V and 3 bases at J, with 11 bases between the two ends. The CDR3 extends over 13 amino acids. CDR3 residues: CATKSGDTGELFF. The CDR3 region has the DNA TGTGCCACTAAATCGGGGGACACCGGGGAGCTGTTTTTT.

In its sample, this clonotype was seen a few times. This chain joins TRBV6-6 and TRBJ2-7, with unresolved D. The CDR3 is 14 residues long. The germline CDR1 and CDR2 sequences are MNHNY and SVGAGI (reference sequence). V lost 0 bases to trimming and J lost 5 bases, with 11 bases between them. The CDR3 here is CASSYSGSLDEQYF. The CDR3 nucleotides read TGTGCCAGCAGTTACTCAGGGTCCTTGGACGAGCAGTACTTC.

The table lists this clonotype with a few counts. V usage is TRBV6-6 and J usage is TRBJ2-3; D possibly uses TRBD1 or TRBD2 (5 bases each). V dropped 6 bases and J dropped 4 bases, with 14 bases sitting between them. CDR3 length equals 14 residues. In germline, CDR1 is MNHNY, CDR2 SVGAGI (reference sequence). The CDR3 is CASRHWGIADTQYF. DNA of the CDR3: TGTGCCAGCAGACACTGGGGGATCGCAGATACGCAGTATTTT.

The V and J genes are TRBV9 and TRBJ2-1, with TRBD1 matching 9 bases. This CDR3 spans 15 amino acids. The germline gives CDR1 SGDLS, CDR2 YYNGEE. V gave up 3 bases and J gave up 5 bases; unmatched junction bases: 6. The CDR3 DNA reads as TGTGCCAGCAGCGGGGGACAGGGAGTCAACAATGAGCAGTTCTTC. Translating it yields CASSGGQGVNNEQFF.

The chain is built from TRBV12-3 or TRBV12-4 and TRBJ2-5, with D tentatively TRBD1 (6 bases). TRBJ2-1 matches the DNA end more closely, so the J call is doubtful. CDR3 length equals 15 residues. CDR3 residues: CASSSQGPSVGSQFF. In DNA, the CDR3 is TGTGCCAGCAGCTCTCAGGGGCCCTCGGTCGGTTCCCAGTTCTTC.

This sequence joins TRBV7-9 and TRBJ1-2; possible D gene TRBD1, 6 bases. Germline lookup yields CDR1 SEHNR and CDR2 FQNEAQ (reference sequence). Trimming removed 0 bases at V and 6 bases at J, with 8 bases between. CDR3 size: 13 residues. The CDR3 DNA reads as TGTGCCAGCAGCTTAGCCGGGGGGCATGGCTACACCTTC. Translated, it gives CASSLAGGHGYTF.

This clonotype has at least ten counts. The rearrangement uses TRBV7-8 and TRBJ2-7; a possible D gene is TRBD1 (5 bases). CDR3 length equals 15 residues. Germline CDR1 SGHVS, CDR2 FQNEAQ. Deletions cut 2 bases from V and 4 bases from J, with 15 bases between. CDR3 sequence reads: CASSLWSDTQYEQYF. The CDR3, as DNA: TGTGCCAGCAGCTTATGGTCGGACACCCAATACGAGCAGTACTTC.

The CDR3 coding sequence is TGTGCCAGCACCGCAGACACCTACTCTGGGGCCAACGTCCTGACTTTC. As protein: CASTADTYSGANVLTF. V and J are TRBV12-3 or TRBV12-4 and TRBJ2-6; D is unresolved. Trimming left V 7 bases short and J 0 bases short, with 13 bases between. There are 16 residues in the CDR3.

The chain joins TRBV2 to TRBJ1-1; D ambiguous. The CDR3 totals 15 residues. Germline V gene sequence: CDR1 SNHLY, CDR2 FYNNEI. The V end lost 7 bases, the J end lost 0 bases, and 15 bases lay between the germline ends. CDR3 in DNA: TGTGCCAGCAAGAAGATGAACAGTCTGAACACTGAAGCTTTCTTT. Protein product: CASKKMNSLNTEAFF.

This clonotype is a singleton in its sample. The rearrangement joins TRBV6-1 to TRBJ1-2; 8 bases match TRBD1. After removal of 7 bases from V and 2 bases from J, the junction contained 6 bases not matched to a gene. CDR1 and CDR2 (germline): MNHNS, SASEGT. The CDR3 extends over 14 amino acids. The CDR3 nucleotides read TGTGCCAGCATCCGGGACAGGTCGAACTATGGCTACACCTTC. Amino acids: CASIRDRSNYGYTF.